What follows are 16 T cell receptor beta chains derived from one specimen sequenced in a study of Graves' ophthalmopathy and Graves' hyperthyroidism. TCR beta CDR3 regions were amplified from RNA transcripts. The authors performed first-round RT-PCR with HTBI primers and then a second-round multiplex PCR. Each CDR3 protein gets one entry after TCRdb re-called the multiplex PCR reads with MiXCR. The sample holds hundreds of thousands of distinct CDR3 sequences; roughly two fifths are singletons and the top ten take 3% to 3.5%. Sequenced input: peripheral blood. The receptors were gathered from an adult man with Graves' ophthalmopathy.

This clonotype occurred many times. The rearrangement uses TRBV20-1 and TRBJ1-3; unclear D gene. This CDR3 spans 10 amino acids. With 8 bases removed from V and 11 bases from J, the gap between germline ends came to 13 bases. From germline, CDR1 is DFQATT and CDR2 SNEGSKA (reference sequence). The CDR3 protein is CSRTGRAIYF. The CDR3 nucleotides are TGCAGTCGGACTGGTCGGGCCATATATTTT.

This chain joins TRBV12-3 or TRBV12-4 and TRBJ1-5, with 8 bases matching TRBD1. CDR3 size: 14 residues. Germline trimming cut 8 bases from V and 6 bases from J; bases unmatched to any gene: 9. The CDR3 loop reads CASSPQGGRQPQHF. For the CDR3, the DNA is TGTGCCAGCTCACCACAGGGGGGGCGTCAGCCCCAGCATTTT.

V usage is TRBV25-1 and J usage is TRBJ1-2; 7 bases are shared with TRBD1. Looked up from germline, CDR1 is MGHDK and CDR2 is SYGVNS. Trimming at V came to 0 bases and at J to 2 bases, leaving 3 bases not matched to a gene. This CDR3 has 15 residues. The chain's CDR3 is CASSEYGDSNYGYTF. The DNA of the CDR3 is TGTGCCAGCAGTGAATATGGGGACAGCAACTATGGCTACACCTTC.

There are many counts of this clonotype. The gene calls are TRBV2 and TRBJ1-5; possible D gene TRBD1, 5 bases. The CDR3 is 14 amino acids. Trimming cost V 11 bases and J 1 base, with 15 bases left between them. Germline CDR1 is SNHLY and CDR2 is FYNNEI. The CDR3 spells CAVTVGASNQPQHF. The CDR3 DNA sequence: TGTGCCGTCACAGTCGGGGCGAGCAATCAGCCCCAGCATTTT.

This clonotype appeared many times. The chain carries TRBV7-8 and TRBJ2-7; a possible D gene is TRBD1 (6 bases). This CDR3 is 13 amino acids long. Trimming took off 2 bases at V and 4 bases at J, with 9 bases between the two ends. CDR1 is SGHVS and CDR2 is FQNEAQ in the germline V gene. CDR3 bases: TGTGCCAGCAGCTTAACCACAGGGTACGAGCAGTACTTC. It codes for CASSLTTGYEQYF.

The chain joins TRBV12-3 or TRBV12-4 to TRBJ2-5; 9 bases are shared with TRBD2. The V segment lost 2 bases and the J segment 7 bases; nucleotides outside the gene matches: 5. The length of the CDR3 is 14 residues. The CDR3 nucleotides read TGTGCCAGCAGTTTACTGGCGGGAGGGCGGACCCAGTACTTC. Protein: CASSLLAGGRTQYF.

There are many counts of this clonotype. The gene calls are TRBV5-6 and TRBJ1-4, with D unresolved. The CDR3 sequence is 13 residues long. Trimming took off 0 bases at V and 7 bases at J, with 7 bases between the two ends. In germline, CDR1 is SGHDT, CDR2 YYEEEE. CDR3 sequence (DNA): TGTGCCAGCAGCTTGGTAGGCCTTGAAAAACTGTTTTTT. It specifies CASSLVGLEKLFF.

CDR3 coding DNA: TGCAGCGTCGCCGGACTAGCGGGCAGAAAAGAGACCCAGTACTTC. Its translation is CSVAGLAGRKETQYF. This chain joins TRBV29-1 and TRBJ2-5; 11 positions agree with TRBD2. The CDR3 has 15 residues. Unmatched junction bases numbered 9, after V lost 6 bases and J lost 3 bases. CDR1 is SQVTM, CDR2 ANQGSEA, per germline.

This clonotype was counted once. The chain links TRBV29-1 to TRBJ1-2; 9 bases are a match to TRBD1. J was trimmed by 7 bases and V by 6 bases; bases with no gene match: 6. CDR1 and CDR2 from the germline V gene are SQVTM and ANQGSEA. The CDR3 is made up of 12 amino acids. CDR3 in DNA: TGCAGCGTAAGACAGGGGGGCAGTGGCTACACCTTC. Its translation: CSVRQGGSGYTF. Drawing the rest from reference TRBV29-1 and TRBJ1-2, the complete variable domain is SAVISQKPSRDICQRGTSLTIQCQVDSQVTMMFWYRQQPGQSLTLIATANQGSEATYESGFVIDKFPISRPNLTFSTLTVSNMSPEDSSIYLCSVRQGGSGYTFGSGTRLTVV.

This clonotype came up many times. The junction departs from germline at one end; a sequencing error may be responsible. The J gene is TRBJ2-5, the V gene TRBV6-1, with D possibly TRBD1 on 7 matching bases. Germline V gene data show CDR1 as MNHNS and CDR2 as SASEGT. This CDR3 has 16 residues. CDR3: CASSYGGTERQGTQYF. The CDR3 coding sequence is TGTGCCAGCAGCTATGGCGGGACAGAAAGACAAGGGACCCAGTACTTC.

This clonotype was detected many times. The chain links TRBV2 to TRBJ2-5, with 7 bases identical to TRBD1. Per germline, CDR1 SNHLY and CDR2 FYNNEI. The V and J ends lost 0 bases and 6 bases, in that order; junction bases with no gene match: 7. This CDR3 region has 15 residues. The CDR3 DNA sequence: TGTGCCAGCAGTGAAGCTATTACAGGGGAGAAGACCCAGTACTTC. It yields the protein CASSEAITGEKTQYF.

This clonotype showed up many times. This sequence joins TRBV5-1 and TRBJ1-2; 8 nucleotides match TRBD1. This CDR3 spans 17 amino acids. The germline V gene encodes CDR1 SGHRS and CDR2 YFSETQ. V lost 3 bases and J lost 4; bases outside the gene matches: 14. CDR3 sequence (DNA): TGCGCCAGCAGCTCCAAAGCTAGACAGGGGATCAGCTATGGCTACACCTTC. Its protein product is CASSSKARQGISYGYTF.

Concerning this clonotype itself: A much larger clone lies a single base off, so this may be a read error. The missing conserved phenylalanine or tryptophan at the end of this CDR3 makes a read error likely. The rearrangement uses TRBV11-2 and TRBJ1-1, with 8 positions matching TRBD1. With 5 bases clipped from V and 7 bases from J, the junction kept 9 bases outside the gene matches. This CDR3 comprises 14 residues. Looked up from germline, CDR1 is SGHAT and CDR2 is FQNNGV. The CDR3 bases are TGTGCCAGCAGCGGTTGGACAGGGTTTGGTGAAGCTTTCTCT. As protein: CASSGWTGFGEAFS.

This clonotype was recorded many times. The gene calls are TRBV5-1 and TRBJ1-2; D unclear. Between the trimmed V and J ends, which lost 0 bases and 8 bases, there was a span of 8 bases. CDR1 SGHRS and CDR2 YFSETQ come from the germline V gene. The CDR3 consists of 12 residues. The CDR3 sequence: CASSLEQAGYTF. CDR3 nucleotides: TGCGCCAGCAGCTTGGAGCAGGCCGGCTACACCTTC.

The chain carries TRBV9 and TRBJ2-7; 8 positions match TRBD1. V shed 3 bases, J shed 5 bases, and the junction held 7 bases outside the gene matches. Looked up from germline, CDR1 is SGDLS and CDR2 is YYNGEE. The CDR3 is 14 amino acids. Here the CDR3 reads CASSATDRANEQYF. The CDR3 DNA reads as TGTGCCAGCAGCGCGACGGACAGGGCCAACGAGCAGTACTTC.

The chain couples TRBV19 to TRBJ2-2; possibly TRBD2 for D (6 bases). V lost 3 bases to trimming and J lost 1 base, with 6 bases between them. The CDR3 sequence is 14 residues long. The germline gives CDR1 LNHDA, CDR2 SQIVND (reference sequence). CDR3 nucleotide sequence: TGTGCCAGTAGTATGGAGGGGAACACCGGGGAGCTGTTTTTT. This encodes CASSMEGNTGELFF.